One sample yielded the 24 T cell receptor beta chains listed below, sequenced in a study of T cells after yellow fever vaccination (dated by TCRdb to the late 2010s). To prepare the library, 5' RACE was applied. This sample was sequenced with an Illumina NovaSeq 6000. Starting from the raw public reads, TCRdb applied fastp trimming at Q25, assembled clones with MiXCR and retained in-frame beta chains. Records with the same CDR3 protein are collapsed into one entry carrying the most frequent genes and DNA. Counted in this sample were hundreds of thousands of distinct CDR3 sequences; approximately 12% of them appeared once. In total, the top ten clones hold approximately 3.3% of the sample. Per the publication, the treatment or condition label means: live attenuated yellow fever vaccine strain. Sample: CD4+ T cells sorted from PBMCs, taken 15 days after the yellow fever booster vaccination. These receptors came from a man between 18 and 35 years old who received the YFV17D yellow fever vaccine.

This chain uses TRBV5-4 with TRBJ1-1; D ambiguous. The germline V gene encodes CDR1 SGHNT and CDR2 YYREEE (reference sequence). V lost 4 bases and J lost 2, with 12 bases in between. This CDR3 comprises 14 residues. The CDR3 DNA sequence: TGTGCCAGCAGCCCCGACCCTGGTAACACTGAAGCTTTCTTT. Protein product: CASSPDPGNTEAFF.

V is TRBV5-6 and J is TRBJ2-5; 10 bases agree with TRBD2. The germline gives CDR1 SGHDT, CDR2 YYEEEE. The ends lost 5 bases at V and 5 bases at J; junction bases unmatched: 12. The CDR3 sequence is 16 residues long. The CDR3 region has the DNA TGTGCCAGCAGAAAAGAGCGGGGGGGCCTTCTGGAGACCCAGTACTTC. It codes for CASRKERGGLLETQYF.

The rearrangement uses TRBV7-2 and TRBJ1-1, with TRBD1 as a possible D gene (5 bases). This CDR3 has 15 residues. V lost 1 base and J 0 bases, leaving 9 bases between the germline ends. Germline loops: CDR1 SGHTA, CDR2 FQGNSA. CDR3 region: CASSLVGHMNTEAFF. The CDR3 DNA follows: TGTGCCAGCAGCTTAGTAGGACACATGAACACTGAAGCTTTCTTT.

There are a few counts of this clonotype. The chain recombines TRBV4-1 with TRBJ2-1; D is perhaps TRBD1 (6 bases). The CDR3 has 15 amino acids. From germline, CDR1 is MGHRA and CDR2 YSYEKL. V gave up 1 base and J gave up 8 bases, with 15 bases separating them. CDR3: CASSQGNRVSDEQFF. As DNA, the CDR3 is TGCGCCAGCAGCCAAGGCAACAGGGTATCCGATGAGCAGTTCTTC.

This clonotype was picked up a small number of times. This rearrangement joins TRBV29-1 to TRBJ2-2; no reliable D call. The V end lost 7 bases, the J end lost 3 bases, and 12 bases lay between the germline ends. In germline, CDR1 is SQVTM, CDR2 ANQGSEA. This CDR3 is 13 amino acids long. The CDR3 region is CSGLRWDTGELFF. As DNA, the CDR3 is TGCAGCGGGCTAAGATGGGACACCGGGGAGCTGTTTTTT.

In its sample, this clonotype was seen many times. This chain connects TRBV12-3 or TRBV12-4 to TRBJ2-7; D possibly corresponds to TRBD2 (6 bases). Trimming stripped 6 bases from V and 7 bases from J, with 19 bases between. The CDR3 spans 14 residues. DNA of the CDR3: TGTGCCAGCAGCCCGGGACTGCAAAAAGGGGAGCAGTACTTC. Its protein is CASSPGLQKGEQYF.

V is TRBV5-1 and J is TRBJ2-4; 9 bases agree with TRBD1. J was trimmed by 6 bases and V by 6 bases; bases with no gene match: 10. The CDR3 runs to 15 residues. Germline CDR1 SGHRS, CDR2 YFSETQ. The CDR3 DNA sequence: TGCGCCAGCACACAGGGGGCCGCGGATGGAAACATTCAGTACTTC. Its translation is CASTQGAADGNIQYF. The full variable domain, its missing parts supplied by reference TRBV5-1 and TRBJ2-4, is KAGVTQTPRYLIKTRGQQVTLSCSPISGHRSVSWYQQTPGQGLQFLFEYFSETQRNKGNFPGRFSGRQFSNSRSEMNVSTLELGDSALYLCASTQGAADGNIQYFGAGTRLSVL.

The V gene is TRBV2, the J gene TRBJ2-2, with TRBD2 as a possible D gene (6 bases). Germline V gene lookup returns CDR1 SNHLY and CDR2 FYNNEI. This CDR3 comprises 15 residues. Trimming left V 4 bases short and J 4 bases short, with 13 bases between. The CDR3 spells CASSGIAAFTGELFF. The DNA for the CDR3 is TGTGCCAGCAGTGGAATAGCGGCTTTCACCGGGGAGCTGTTTTTT.

This clonotype was picked up a small number of times. The V and J genes are TRBV29-1 and TRBJ1-2, with unresolved D. Per the germline V gene, CDR1 is SQVTM and CDR2 is ANQGSEA. V lost 4 bases to trimming and J lost 0 bases, with 6 bases between them. The CDR3 consists of 12 residues. This CDR3 is CSVGGANYGYTF. The CDR3, as DNA: TGCAGCGTTGGAGGAGCTAACTATGGCTACACCTTC. Combining the CDR3 with reference TRBV29-1 and TRBJ1-2 gives the whole variable domain SAVISQKPSRDICQRGTSLTIQCQVDSQVTMMFWYRQQPGQSLTLIATANQGSEATYESGFVIDKFPISRPNLTFSTLTVSNMSPEDSSIYLCSVGGANYGYTFGSGTRLTVV.

The chain combines TRBV18 with TRBJ2-5; D unclear. The germline V gene encodes CDR1 KGHSH and CDR2 LQKENI. V shed 4 bases and J shed 5 bases, with 11 bases lying between them. The CDR3 runs to 13 residues. This chain's CDR3 is CASSQDPAETQYF. In DNA form, the CDR3 reads TGTGCCAGCTCACAGGACCCCGCTGAGACCCAGTACTTC.

The table lists this clonotype with a few counts. The chain has TRBV12-3 or TRBV12-4 and TRBJ2-6; no definite D call. This CDR3 spans 16 amino acids. Trimming shortened V by 4 bases and J by 0 bases, and 10 bases separated the two germline ends. The CDR3 nucleotides read TGTGCCAGCAGTTCTACGCCATCCTCTGGGGCCAACGTCCTGACTTTC. Translation gives CASSSTPSSGANVLTF.

The gene calls are TRBV30 and TRBJ1-6, with unresolved D. Per germline, CDR1 GTSNPN and CDR2 SVGIG (reference sequence). The CDR3 spans 13 residues. Trimming stripped 0 bases from V and 7 bases from J, with 7 bases between. CDR3 DNA sequence: TGTGCCTGGAGTGTACAGTCAAATTCACCCCTCCACTTT. Translated: CAWSVQSNSPLHF.

This clonotype came up a few times. The chain has TRBV7-8 and TRBJ2-3, with a tentative D call TRBD1 (6 bases). Germline CDR1 reads SGHVS; CDR2 reads FQNEAQ. The CDR3 length is 15 residues. V shed 5 bases and J shed 0 bases, with 12 bases lying between them. CDR3 nucleotides: TGTGCCAGCAGCCGTGACAGGACTAGCACAGATACGCAGTATTTT. Translating gives CASSRDRTSTDTQYF.

The CDR3 region has the DNA TGCGCCAGCGCAGTAACAGCGGGAGCTTTCTTT. Its protein product is CASAVTAGAFF. V gene TRBV10-1 combines with J gene TRBJ1-1; no definite D call. Germline V CDR1 and CDR2: WNHNN, SYGVQD (reference sequence). Between the trimmed V and J ends, which lost 8 bases and 10 bases, there was a span of 14 bases. CDR3 length: 11 amino acids.

This clonotype was seen only a few times. This sequence joins TRBV4-3 and TRBJ2-2; D remains ambiguous. The CDR3 consists of 16 residues. V was pared by 0 bases and J by 4 bases, with 12 bases between. The germline CDR1 and CDR2 sequences are LGHNA and YSLEER. Here the CDR3 DNA reads TGCGCCAGCAGCCAAGATGCGAGACCCCTCACCGGGGAGCTGTTTTTT. Translation gives CASSQDARPLTGELFF.

The rearrangement joins TRBV20-1 to TRBJ2-2, with 7 bases identical to TRBD2. Trimming removed 1 base from V and 0 bases from J; junction bases left unmatched: 8. CDR3 length equals 17 residues. Per the germline V gene, CDR1 is DFQATT and CDR2 is SNEGSKA (reference sequence). CDR3: CSARGGRGTTNTGELFF. As DNA, the CDR3 is TGCAGTGCTAGAGGTGGGCGAGGGACTACGAACACCGGGGAGCTGTTTTTT.

The rearrangement joins TRBV6-1 to TRBJ2-7; D perhaps matches TRBD2 (7 bases). Germline loops: CDR1 MNHNS, CDR2 SASEGT. V gave up 8 bases and J gave up 3 bases, with 14 bases separating them. CDR3 length: 13 amino acids. The CDR3 bases are TGTGCCAGCCTAAGGGGGGGGCTCTACGAGCAGTACTTC. This codes for CASLRGGLYEQYF.

The chain links TRBV6-5 to TRBJ1-1; 8 bases agree with TRBD1. Per germline, CDR1 MNHEY and CDR2 SVGAGI. V was clipped by 5 bases and J by 5 bases; unmatched bases: 10. The CDR3 runs 15 residues. The CDR3 nucleotides read TGTGCCAGCAGTCGGAAGACAGGGGCGAAGACTGAAGCTTTCTTT. It encodes CASSRKTGAKTEAFF.

This clonotype has a handful of counts. The V call is TRBV20-1, the J call TRBJ2-1, with D possibly matching TRBD2 (5 bases). The CDR3 length is 11 residues. Per the germline V gene, CDR1 is DFQATT and CDR2 is SNEGSKA (reference sequence). With 1 base removed from V and 9 bases from J, the gap between germline ends came to 7 bases. In nucleotides, the CDR3 is TGCAGTGCTAGAGGTGGGAGTGAGCAGTTCTTC. Translation: CSARGGSEQFF.

This clonotype occurred a few times. The V call is TRBV20-1, the J call TRBJ2-7; D is perhaps TRBD2 (6 bases). The CDR3 extends over 14 amino acids. The germline V gene encodes CDR1 DFQATT and CDR2 SNEGSKA (reference sequence). The V gene lost 0 bases and the J gene lost 7 bases, with 16 bases spanning the gap. DNA for the CDR3: TGCAGTGCTAGAGATAGGATCGGGGGACGGGAGCAGTACTTC. Translation gives CSARDRIGGREQYF.

The gene calls are TRBV10-3 and TRBJ2-7; 7 bases agree with TRBD1. The CDR3 totals 15 residues. The junction had 6 bases not matched to a gene; V was cut back by 0 bases and J by 4 bases. Germline CDR1 ENHRY, CDR2 SYGVKD. CDR3 DNA sequence: TGTGCCATCAGTGAGTCCGGGACAGTACTTTACGAGCAGTACGTC. Amino acid sequence: CAISESGTVLYEQYV.

The gene calls are TRBV9 and TRBJ2-5; maybe TRBD2 (6 bases). Trimming stripped 0 bases from V and 2 bases from J, with 11 bases between. This CDR3 spans 15 amino acids. Germline values: CDR1 SGDLS, CDR2 YYNGEE. The CDR3 bases are TGTGCCAGCAGCGTAGTCAGCGGAGGGCAAGAGACCCAGTACTTC. It yields the protein CASSVVSGGQETQYF.

This clonotype turned up a few times. The CDR3 here is CASSTQGQGGVQYF. In DNA, the CDR3 is TGTGCCAGCAGCACCCAGGGGCAAGGGGGGGTTCAGTACTTC. V is TRBV7-2 and J is TRBJ2-4; D might be TRBD2 (7 bases). This CDR3 has 14 residues. With 5 bases removed from V and 11 bases from J, the gap between germline ends came to 19 bases. Germline V gene data show CDR1 as SGHTA and CDR2 as FQGNSA.

This clonotype showed up just a few times. The chain couples TRBV29-1 to TRBJ1-4; no clear D gene. V shed 6 bases and J shed 3 bases, with 20 bases lying between them. This CDR3 contains 16 residues. Germline CDR1 and CDR2: SQVTM and ANQGSEA. CDR3 bases: TGCAGCGTCTCAATAGGTCTCTCAACGGCTAATGAAAAACTGTTTTTT. Translating gives CSVSIGLSTANEKLFF.